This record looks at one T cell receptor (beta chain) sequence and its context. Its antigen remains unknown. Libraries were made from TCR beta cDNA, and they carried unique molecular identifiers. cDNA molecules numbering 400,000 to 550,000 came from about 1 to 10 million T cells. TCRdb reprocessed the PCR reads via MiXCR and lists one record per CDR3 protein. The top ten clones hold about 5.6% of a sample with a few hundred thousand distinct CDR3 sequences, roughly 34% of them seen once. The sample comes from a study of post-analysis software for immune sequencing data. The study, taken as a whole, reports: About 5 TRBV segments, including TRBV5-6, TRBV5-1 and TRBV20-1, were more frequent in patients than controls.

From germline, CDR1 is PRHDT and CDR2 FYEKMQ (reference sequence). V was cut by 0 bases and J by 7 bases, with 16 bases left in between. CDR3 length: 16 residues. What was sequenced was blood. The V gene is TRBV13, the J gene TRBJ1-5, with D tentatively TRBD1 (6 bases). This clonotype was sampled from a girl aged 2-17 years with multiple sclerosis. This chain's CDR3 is CASSLGLSGGAQPQHF. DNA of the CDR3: TGTGCCAGCAGCTTAGGCCTTTCGGGGGGCGCGCAGCCCCAGCATTTT.